The T cell receptor beta chain described here comes from a study of blood T cells in healthy people across ages. Alongside a J-beta primer mix, a sample-barcoded 5' primer served in a second PCR lasting about 6 to 11 cycles. A template-switch adaptor with 12 random nucleotides tagged each cDNA molecule. TCRdb analysed the 5' RACE reads with MiXCR anew, one entry per CDR3 protein. The data show about 400,000 distinct CDR3 sequences, 45% to 60% seen once. Study-level findings and limits: The authors considered diversity estimates from one million T cells to be underestimates. TCR beta diversity, measured per million T cells, fell in a roughly linear way with age. In these data, TCR beta diversity tracked strongly with naive T cell percentage.

This clonotype came up many times. Its specificity is unknown. CDR1 MNHNY and CDR2 SVGAGI come from the germline V gene (reference sequence). The V end lost 6 bases, the J end lost 6 bases, and 10 bases lay between the germline ends. The CDR3 is 12 residues long. V is TRBV6-6 and J is TRBJ2-3; possibly TRBD1 for D (6 bases). The TCR sequence derives from a man aged 60 to 69 in good health. Input material: blood. The DNA for the CDR3 is TGTGCCAGCAGCCGAACAGGGGATACGCAGTATTTT. It encodes CASSRTGDTQYF.